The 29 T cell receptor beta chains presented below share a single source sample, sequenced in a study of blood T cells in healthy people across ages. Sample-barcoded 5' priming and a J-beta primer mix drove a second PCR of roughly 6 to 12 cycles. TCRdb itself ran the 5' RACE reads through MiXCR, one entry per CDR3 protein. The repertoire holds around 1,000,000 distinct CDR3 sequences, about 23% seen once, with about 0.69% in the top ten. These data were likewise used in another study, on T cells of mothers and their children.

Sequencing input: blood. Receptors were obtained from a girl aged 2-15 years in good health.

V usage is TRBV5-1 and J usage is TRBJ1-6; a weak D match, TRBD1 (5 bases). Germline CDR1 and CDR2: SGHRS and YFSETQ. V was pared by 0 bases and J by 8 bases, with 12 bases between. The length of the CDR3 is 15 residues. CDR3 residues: CASSLGQGRHSPLHF. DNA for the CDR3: TGCGCCAGCAGCTTGGGGCAGGGCCGTCATTCACCCCTCCACTTT. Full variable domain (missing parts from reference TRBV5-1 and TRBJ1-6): KAGVTQTPRYLIKTRGQQVTLSCSPISGHRSVSWYQQTPGQGLQFLFEYFSETQRNKGNFPGRFSGRQFSNSRSEMNVSTLELGDSALYLCASSLGQGRHSPLHFGNGTRLTVT.

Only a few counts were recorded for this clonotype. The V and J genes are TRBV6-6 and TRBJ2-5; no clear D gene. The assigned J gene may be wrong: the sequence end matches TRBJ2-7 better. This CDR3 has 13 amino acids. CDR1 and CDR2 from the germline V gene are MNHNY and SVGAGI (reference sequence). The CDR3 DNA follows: TGTGCCAGCAGTTACACATCTCCCTACGAGCAGTACTTC. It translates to CASSYTSPYEQYF.

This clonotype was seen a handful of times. The CDR3 reads CASLTRSETQYF. The CDR3 nucleotides read TGTGCCAGCTTGACTAGATCTGAGACCCAGTACTTC. This chain joins TRBV12-3 or TRBV12-4 and TRBJ2-5; D is perhaps TRBD2 (6 bases). Trimming cost V 8 bases and J 5 bases, with 12 bases left between them. This CDR3 contains 12 residues.

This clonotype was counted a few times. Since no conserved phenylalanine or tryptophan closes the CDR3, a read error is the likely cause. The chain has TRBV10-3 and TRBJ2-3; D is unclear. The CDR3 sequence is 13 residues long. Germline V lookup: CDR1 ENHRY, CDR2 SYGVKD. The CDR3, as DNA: TGTGCATCGAGTCAGGATGACACAGATACGCAGTATTAT. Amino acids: CASSQDDTDTQYY.

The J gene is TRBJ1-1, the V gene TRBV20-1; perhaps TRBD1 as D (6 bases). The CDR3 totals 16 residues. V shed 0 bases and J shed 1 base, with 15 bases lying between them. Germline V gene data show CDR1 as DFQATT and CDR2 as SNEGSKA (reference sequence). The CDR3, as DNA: TGCAGTGCTAGAGATAGAGTCAGGGGCTCGAACACTGAAGCTTTCTTT. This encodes CSARDRVRGSNTEAFF.

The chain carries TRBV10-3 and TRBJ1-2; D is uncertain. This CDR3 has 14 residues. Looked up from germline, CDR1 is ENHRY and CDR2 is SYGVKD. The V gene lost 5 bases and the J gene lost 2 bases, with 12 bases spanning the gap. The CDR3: CAISITNQNYGYTF. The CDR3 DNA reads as TGTGCCATCAGTATAACCAACCAAAACTATGGCTACACCTTC.

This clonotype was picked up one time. CDR3: CASSDFRLGHEQYF. The CDR3 bases are TGCGCCAGCAGTGATTTCCGTCTGGGCCACGAGCAGTACTTC. The rearrangement uses TRBV10-1 and TRBJ2-7, with D hard to call. The V and J ends lost 3 bases and 5 bases respectively, with 14 bases between them. The CDR3 contains 14 residues. The germline V gene has CDR1 WNHNN and CDR2 SYGVQD (reference sequence).

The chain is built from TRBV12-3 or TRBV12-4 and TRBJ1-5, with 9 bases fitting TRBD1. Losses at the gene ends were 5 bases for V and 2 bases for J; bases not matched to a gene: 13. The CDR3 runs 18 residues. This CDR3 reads CASSGGTGISGGNQPQHF. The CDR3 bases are TGTGCCAGCAGTGGCGGGACAGGGATTAGTGGAGGCAATCAGCCCCAGCATTTT.

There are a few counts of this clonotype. CDR3 in DNA: TGCGCCAGCAGCTCTCCCCGGGACGAGACCACAGATACGCAGTATTTT. Translated, it gives CASSSPRDETTDTQYF. The V and J genes are TRBV4-1 and TRBJ2-3; D possibly matches TRBD1 or TRBD2 (5 bases each). V was clipped by 5 bases and J by 2 bases, with 17 bases between them. The CDR3 is 16 residues long. Per the germline V gene, CDR1 is MGHRA and CDR2 is YSYEKL.

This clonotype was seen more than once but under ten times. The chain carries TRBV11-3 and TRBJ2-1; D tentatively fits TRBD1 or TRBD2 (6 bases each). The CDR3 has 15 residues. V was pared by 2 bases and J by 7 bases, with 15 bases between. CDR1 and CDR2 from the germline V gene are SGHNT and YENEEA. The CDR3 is CASSLRGGGGNEQFF. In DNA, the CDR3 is TGTGCCAGCAGCTTACGGGGCGGAGGGGGGAATGAGCAGTTCTTC. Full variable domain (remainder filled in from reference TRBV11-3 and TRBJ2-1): EAGVVQSPRYKIIEKKQPVAFWCNPISGHNTLYWYLQNLGQGPELLIRYENEEAVDDSQLPKDRFSAERLKGVDSTLKIQPAELGDSAVYLCASSLRGGGGNEQFFGPGTRLTVL.

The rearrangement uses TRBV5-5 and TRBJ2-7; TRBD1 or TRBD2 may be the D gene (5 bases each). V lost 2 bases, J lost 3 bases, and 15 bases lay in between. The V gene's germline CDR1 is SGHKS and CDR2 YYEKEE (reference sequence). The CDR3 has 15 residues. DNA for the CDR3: TGTGCCAGCAGCTTCCTCCTTGGGACCCTCTACGAGCAGTACTTC. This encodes CASSFLLGTLYEQYF.

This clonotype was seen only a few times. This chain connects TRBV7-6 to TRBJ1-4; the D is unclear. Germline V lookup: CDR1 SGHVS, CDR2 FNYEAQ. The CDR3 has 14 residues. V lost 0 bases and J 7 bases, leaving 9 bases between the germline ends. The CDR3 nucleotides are TGTGCCAGCAGCTTAGCTCTTGGAATTGAAAAACTGTTTTTT. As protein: CASSLALGIEKLFF.

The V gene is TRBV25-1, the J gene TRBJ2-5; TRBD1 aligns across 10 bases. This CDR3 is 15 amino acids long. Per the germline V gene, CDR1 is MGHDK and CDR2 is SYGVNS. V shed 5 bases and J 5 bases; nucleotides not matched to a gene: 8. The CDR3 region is CASSLDRGHYETQYF. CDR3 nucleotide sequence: TGTGCCAGCAGTTTAGACAGGGGGCACTACGAGACCCAGTACTTC.

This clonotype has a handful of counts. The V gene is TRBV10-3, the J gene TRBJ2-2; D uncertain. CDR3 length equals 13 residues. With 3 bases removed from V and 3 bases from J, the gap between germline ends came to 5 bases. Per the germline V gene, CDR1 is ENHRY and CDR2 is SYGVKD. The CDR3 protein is CAISDQDTGELFF. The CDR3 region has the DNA TGTGCCATCAGTGACCAGGACACCGGGGAGCTGTTTTTT.

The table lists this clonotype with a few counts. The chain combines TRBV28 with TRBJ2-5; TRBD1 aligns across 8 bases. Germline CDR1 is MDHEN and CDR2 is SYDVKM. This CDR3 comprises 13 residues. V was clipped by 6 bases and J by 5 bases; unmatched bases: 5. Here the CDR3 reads CASRGQGRETQYF. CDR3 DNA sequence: TGTGCCAGCAGAGGACAGGGCCGTGAGACCCAGTACTTC.

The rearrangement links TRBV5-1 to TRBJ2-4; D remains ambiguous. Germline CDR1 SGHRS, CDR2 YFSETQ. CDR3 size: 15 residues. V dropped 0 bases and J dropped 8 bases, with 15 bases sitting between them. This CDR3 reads CASSLGTDYADIQYF. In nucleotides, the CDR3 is TGCGCCAGCAGCTTGGGGACGGATTACGCGGACATTCAGTACTTC. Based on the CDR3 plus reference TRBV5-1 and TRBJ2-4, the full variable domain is KAGVTQTPRYLIKTRGQQVTLSCSPISGHRSVSWYQQTPGQGLQFLFEYFSETQRNKGNFPGRFSGRQFSNSRSEMNVSTLELGDSALYLCASSLGTDYADIQYFGAGTRLSVL.

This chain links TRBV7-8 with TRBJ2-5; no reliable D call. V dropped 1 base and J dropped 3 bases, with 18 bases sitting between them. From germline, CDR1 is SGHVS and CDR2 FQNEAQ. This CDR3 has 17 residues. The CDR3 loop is CASSLDLPFLREETQYF. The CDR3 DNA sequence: TGTGCCAGCAGCTTAGATCTACCGTTTCTTCGGGAAGAGACCCAGTACTTC.

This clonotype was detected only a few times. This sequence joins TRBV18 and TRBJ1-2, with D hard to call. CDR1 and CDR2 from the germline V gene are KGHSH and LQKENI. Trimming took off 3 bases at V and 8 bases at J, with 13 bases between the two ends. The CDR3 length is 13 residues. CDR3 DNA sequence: TGTGCCAGCTCACCCGACGACAATTACGGCTACACCTTC. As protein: CASSPDDNYGYTF.

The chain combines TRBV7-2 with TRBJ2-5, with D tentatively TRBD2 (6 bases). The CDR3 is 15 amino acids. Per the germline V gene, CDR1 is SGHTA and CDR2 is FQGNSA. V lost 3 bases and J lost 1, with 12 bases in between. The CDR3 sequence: CASSFPAGRQETQYF. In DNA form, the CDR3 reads TGTGCCAGCAGCTTCCCAGCGGGTCGCCAAGAGACCCAGTACTTC.

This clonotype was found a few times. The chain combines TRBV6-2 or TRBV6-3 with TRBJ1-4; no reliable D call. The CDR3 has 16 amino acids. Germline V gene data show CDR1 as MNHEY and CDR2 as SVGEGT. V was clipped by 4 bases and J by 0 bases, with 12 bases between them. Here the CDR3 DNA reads TGTGCCAGCAGTTCCGTCGCATTTGCAACTAATGAAAAACTGTTTTTT. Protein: CASSSVAFATNEKLFF.

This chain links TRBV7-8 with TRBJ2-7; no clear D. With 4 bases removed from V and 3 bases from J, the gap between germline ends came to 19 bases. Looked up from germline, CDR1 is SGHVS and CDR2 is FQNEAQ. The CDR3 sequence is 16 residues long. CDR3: CASSSPTIMRSYEQYF. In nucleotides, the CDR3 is TGTGCCAGCAGCTCACCTACCATCATGAGGAGCTACGAGCAGTACTTC.

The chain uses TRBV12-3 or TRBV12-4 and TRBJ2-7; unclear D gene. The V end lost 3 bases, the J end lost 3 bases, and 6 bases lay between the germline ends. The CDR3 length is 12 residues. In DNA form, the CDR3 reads TGTGCCAGCAGTTTGAAGAACTACGAGCAGTACTTC. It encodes CASSLKNYEQYF.

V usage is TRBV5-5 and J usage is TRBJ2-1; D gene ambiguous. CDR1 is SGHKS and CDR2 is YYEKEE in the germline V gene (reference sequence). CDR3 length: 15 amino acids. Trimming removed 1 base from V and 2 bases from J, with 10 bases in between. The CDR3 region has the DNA TGTGCCAGCAGCTTGCAATCGAGCACCTACAATGAGCAGTTCTTC. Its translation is CASSLQSSTYNEQFF.

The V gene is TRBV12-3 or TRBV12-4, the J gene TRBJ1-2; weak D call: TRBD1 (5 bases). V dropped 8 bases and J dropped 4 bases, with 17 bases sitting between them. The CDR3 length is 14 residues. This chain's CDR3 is CASSSLGEGYGYTF. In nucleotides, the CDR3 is TGTGCCAGCTCTTCCCTGGGGGAGGGCTATGGCTACACCTTC.

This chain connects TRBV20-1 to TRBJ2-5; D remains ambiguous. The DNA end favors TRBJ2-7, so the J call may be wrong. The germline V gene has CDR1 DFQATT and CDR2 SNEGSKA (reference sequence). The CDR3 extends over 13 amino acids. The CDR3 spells CSARDRNNPEQYF. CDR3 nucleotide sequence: TGCAGTGCTAGAGATAGGAATAACCCCGAGCAGTACTTC.

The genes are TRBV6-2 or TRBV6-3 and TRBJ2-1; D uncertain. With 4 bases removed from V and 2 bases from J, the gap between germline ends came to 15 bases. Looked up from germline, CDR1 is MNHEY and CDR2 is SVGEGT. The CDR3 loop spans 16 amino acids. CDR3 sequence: CASSSGEAEPYNEQFF. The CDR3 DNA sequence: TGTGCCAGCAGTTCAGGCGAGGCTGAGCCCTACAATGAGCAGTTCTTC.

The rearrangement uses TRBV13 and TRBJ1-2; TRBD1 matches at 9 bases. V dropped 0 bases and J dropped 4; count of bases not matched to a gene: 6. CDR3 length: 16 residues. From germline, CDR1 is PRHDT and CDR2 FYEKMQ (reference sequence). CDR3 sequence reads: CASSLGPGQGRYGYTF. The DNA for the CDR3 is TGTGCCAGCAGCTTAGGACCGGGACAGGGACGCTATGGCTACACCTTC.

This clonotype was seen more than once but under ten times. The CDR3 region is CASSQVGGYQETQYF. Here the CDR3 DNA reads TGCGCCAGCAGCCAAGTAGGAGGGTACCAAGAGACCCAGTACTTC. This chain uses TRBV4-1 with TRBJ2-5; the D gene is possibly TRBD2 (6 bases). Germline CDR1 reads MGHRA; CDR2 reads YSYEKL. Trimming removed 1 base at V and 0 bases at J, with 9 bases between. The CDR3 covers 15 residues.

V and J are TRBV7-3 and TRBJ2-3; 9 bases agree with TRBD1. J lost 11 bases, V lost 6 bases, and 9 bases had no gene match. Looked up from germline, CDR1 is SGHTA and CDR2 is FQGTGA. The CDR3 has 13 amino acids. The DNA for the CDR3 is TGTGCCAGCAGTACCCCGGGACAGGGTGTGCAGTATTTT. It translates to CASSTPGQGVQYF.